The 6 T cell receptor beta chains reported below all come from one sample, sequenced in a study of T cells in Graves' hyperthyroidism and ophthalmopathy. Amplified TCR beta CDR3 regions derived from RNA transcripts. An initial round of RT-PCR targeting the TCR CDR3 relied on the HTBI primer set. TCRdb reanalysed the multiplex PCR reads using MiXCR and keeps one entry per CDR3 protein. The data contain 300,000 or so distinct CDR3 sequences, 15% to 20% of them singletons. The sequencing sample was made of blood. The receptor source for this set is a woman between 50 and 59 years old with Graves' hyperthyroidism.

The chain links TRBV28 to TRBJ2-2; TRBD2 matches at 7 bases. V was clipped by 2 bases and J by 6 bases; unmatched bases: 6. In germline, CDR1 is MDHEN, CDR2 SYDVKM. The CDR3 covers 15 residues. The CDR3 nucleotides read TGTGCCAGCAGTTTAAGTGCGGGAGCGGCCGGGGAGCTGTTTTTT. Protein product: CASSLSAGAAGELFF.

The rearrangement uses TRBV6-1 and TRBJ2-5; D unresolved. With 0 bases removed from V and 5 bases from J, the gap between germline ends came to 19 bases. The CDR3 loop spans 17 amino acids. Per germline, CDR1 MNHNS and CDR2 SASEGT. CDR3 sequence reads: CASSEAAGRLSWETQYF. The CDR3 bases are TGTGCCAGCAGTGAAGCTGCAGGTCGCTTATCCTGGGAGACCCAGTACTTC.

This clonotype was counted between two and nine times. The chain combines TRBV10-3 with TRBJ1-1; weak D call: TRBD1 (5 bases). The CDR3 covers 13 residues. Germline CDR1 ENHRY, CDR2 SYGVKD. Deletions cut 4 bases from V and 1 base from J, with 7 bases between. The CDR3: CAISGGTNTEAFF. In nucleotides, the CDR3 is TGTGCCATCAGTGGGGGGACGAACACTGAAGCTTTCTTT.

This clonotype was picked up many times. This chain links TRBV6-2 or TRBV6-3 with TRBJ1-2; 7 bases agree with TRBD1. The CDR3 has 16 amino acids. In germline, CDR1 is MNHEY, CDR2 SVGEGT. V gave up 6 bases and J gave up 8 bases; unmatched junction bases: 18. For the CDR3, the DNA is TGTGCCAGCAGCCCAACCTTCCTAAGACAGGGTGACGGCTACACCTTC. Its translation: CASSPTFLRQGDGYTF.

This clonotype was seen ten or more times. This chain joins TRBV6-1 and TRBJ2-1, with 8 bases identical to TRBD1. Germline V gene lookup returns CDR1 MNHNS and CDR2 SASEGT. The V segment lost 4 bases and the J segment 7 bases; nucleotides outside the gene matches: 9. The CDR3 has 15 residues. The CDR3 reads CASSGRTGFRNEQFF. The CDR3 coding sequence is TGTGCCAGCAGTGGACGGACAGGGTTTCGGAATGAGCAGTTCTTC.

This clonotype appeared many times. The V and J genes are TRBV7-6 and TRBJ2-7; TRBD2 is a possible D gene (5 bases). The CDR3 extends over 16 amino acids. The V end was cut by 5 bases, the J end by 1 base, with 18 bases between. From germline, CDR1 is SGHVS and CDR2 FNYEAQ. The CDR3 coding sequence is TGTGCCAGCAGCCCCCGAAGAGACTACCCTTCCTACGAGCAGTACTTC. Residues: CASSPRRDYPSYEQYF. The full variable domain, its missing parts supplied by reference TRBV7-6 and TRBJ2-7, is GAGVSQSPRYKVTKRGQDVALRCDPISGHVSLYWYRQALGQGPEFLTYFNYEAQQDKSGLPNDRFSAERPEGSISTLTIQRTEQRDSAMYRCASSPRRDYPSYEQYFGPGTRLTVT.